This TCR beta chain stems from a study of early T cells in non-severe SARS-CoV-2 infection. This clonotype was found many times. MiXCR, run by TCRdb on the 5' RACE reads, gives a single entry per CDR3 protein. The sample lists about 26,000 distinct CDR3 sequences; approximately 5.1% were seen once. From germline, CDR1 is SNHLY and CDR2 FYNNEI. With V trimmed by 5 bases and J by 9 bases, 9 bases remained unmatched. The CDR3 is made up of 14 amino acids. Material for sequencing was whole blood. This TCR was recovered from an adult who was a healthcare worker with PCR-confirmed SARS-CoV-2 infection or an uninfected control (not recorded which). V gene TRBV2 combines with J gene TRBJ2-1, with TRBD2 matching 8 bases. CDR3 region: CASSPGLGQGEQFF. The CDR3 region has the DNA TGTGCCAGCAGTCCGGGACTAGGGCAGGGTGAGCAGTTCTTC.